A single sample is the source of the 32 T cell receptor beta chains below, sequenced in a study of CD8+ T cells in alopecia areata. Reverse transcription of extracted RNA yielded cDNA, which provided the sequencing template. The method was immunoSEQ multiplex PCR; TCRdb's version includes in-frame clones alone and lacks a portion of them. The profile shows hundreds of thousands of clones, less than 45% of them singletons. Treatment specified: oral pan-JAK inhibitor, 5-10 mg twice daily. Source: CD4+ T cells sorted from blood, taken at approximately week 30, from a patient treated with tofacitinib. The receptors originated from a human donor with alopecia areata.

This chain connects TRBV2 to TRBJ1-4, with D perhaps matching TRBD1 (6 bases). Germline CDR1 SNHLY, CDR2 FYNNEI. V was shortened by 8 bases and J by 3 bases, with 13 bases between the two germline ends. The CDR3 totals 14 residues. CDR3 sequence (DNA): TGTGCCAGCGCGCGGGGGGCAGCTAATGAAAAACTGTTTTTT. This encodes CASARGAANEKLFF.

The chain carries TRBV5-1 and TRBJ2-5; 9 nucleotides align to TRBD1. After removal of 4 bases from V and 4 bases from J, the junction contained 5 bases not matched to a gene. Germline lookup yields CDR1 SGHRS and CDR2 YFSETQ. The CDR3 length is 14 residues. CDR3 amino acids: CASSRDREGETQYF. The CDR3 nucleotides read TGCGCCAGCAGCCGGGACAGGGAAGGAGAGACCCAGTACTTC.

The gene calls are TRBV7-9 and TRBJ1-2; 12 bases are a match to TRBD1. With 5 bases clipped from V and 6 bases from J, the junction kept 4 bases outside the gene matches. CDR1 SEHNR and CDR2 FQNEAQ come from the germline V gene (reference sequence). The CDR3 is made up of 14 amino acids. CDR3 nucleotide sequence: TGTGCCAGCAGCCCGGGACAGGGGGCGGATGGCTACACCTTC. It is translated as CASSPGQGADGYTF.

This clone was observed a handful of times. This chain joins TRBV5-4 and TRBJ2-5, with 8 bases that match TRBD1. Trimming cost V 3 bases and J 6 bases; bases outside gene matches: 13. This CDR3 region has 16 residues. Germline CDR1 SGHNT, CDR2 YYREEE (reference sequence). CDR3 loop: CASSSGNVQGAKTQYF. The CDR3 region has the DNA TGTGCCAGCAGCTCTGGGAACGTGCAGGGGGCAAAGACCCAGTACTTC.

This clone turned up a few times. The V call is TRBV11-2, the J call TRBJ1-1; D remains unclear. CDR3 length: 13 residues. Trimming removed 2 bases at V and 1 base at J, with 5 bases between. Germline CDR1 is SGHAT and CDR2 is FQNNGV. As DNA, the CDR3 is TGTGCCAGCAGCTTATCAGGGAACACTGAAGCTTTCTTT. The encoded protein is CASSLSGNTEAFF.

This clone occurred a few times. V gene TRBV4-1 combines with J gene TRBJ2-1; TRBD2 agrees at 8 bases. With 4 bases clipped from V and 0 bases from J, the junction kept 5 bases outside the gene matches. The CDR3 has 16 residues. The germline V gene has CDR1 MGHRA and CDR2 YSYEKL. DNA for the CDR3: TGCGCCAGCAGCCGGCCAAGCGGGAGCTCCTACAATGAGCAGTTCTTC. Translated, it gives CASSRPSGSSYNEQFF.

The rearrangement uses TRBV15 and TRBJ2-2; D may be TRBD1 (6 bases). Trimming removed 8 bases from V and 6 bases from J, with 13 bases in between. The CDR3 totals 13 residues. Germline CDR1 reads LNHNV; CDR2 reads YYDKDF (reference sequence). CDR3 amino acids: CATRRTVAGELFF. CDR3 bases: TGTGCCACCCGTAGGACAGTTGCCGGGGAGCTGTTTTTT.

The chain recombines TRBV7-6 with TRBJ2-2, with 7 bases lining up with TRBD2. The V gene end was trimmed by 5 bases and the J gene end by 0 bases; junction bases not matched to a gene: 6. The CDR3 consists of 16 residues. CDR1 SGHVS and CDR2 FNYEAQ come from the germline V gene. The CDR3 loop reads CASSTSRGANTGELFF. CDR3 sequence (DNA): TGTGCCAGCAGCACATCTCGGGGGGCGAACACCGGGGAGCTGTTTTTT.

CDR3 amino acids: CASSLGTGGGETQYF. CDR3 in DNA: TGTGCCAGCAGCTTAGGCACAGGGGGCGGGGAGACCCAGTACTTC. The genes are TRBV11-3 and TRBJ2-5, with 9 bases identical to TRBD1. The CDR3 runs to 15 residues. Trimming removed 1 base from V and 5 bases from J; junction bases left unmatched: 5. In germline, CDR1 is SGHNT, CDR2 YENEEA.

This clone was counted a few times. V and J are TRBV5-1 and TRBJ1-5, with a possible D match to TRBD1 (5 bases). Between the trimmed V and J ends, which lost 0 bases and 5 bases, there was a span of 9 bases. Germline lookup yields CDR1 SGHRS and CDR2 YFSETQ. This CDR3 region has 14 residues. CDR3 in amino acids: CASSLDGGDQPQHF. The CDR3 DNA reads as TGCGCCAGCAGCTTGGATGGGGGGGATCAGCCCCAGCATTTT.

V is TRBV7-2 and J is TRBJ2-3; the match to TRBD1 covers 7 bases. The CDR3 spans 14 residues. Looked up from germline, CDR1 is SGHTA and CDR2 is FQGNSA. With V trimmed by 5 bases and J by 4 bases, 6 bases remained unmatched. The CDR3 DNA sequence: TGTGCCAGCAGCGAGGGGGCTTACGCAGATACGCAGTATTTT. The encoded protein is CASSEGAYADTQYF.

The chain uses TRBV7-9 and TRBJ1-2; 7 bases are a match to TRBD1. The germline V gene has CDR1 SEHNR and CDR2 FQNEAQ (reference sequence). The length of the CDR3 is 12 residues. The V gene end was trimmed by 5 bases and the J gene end by 3 bases; junction bases not matched to a gene: 0. The CDR3, as DNA: TGTGCCAGCAGCACAGGGGACTATGGCTACACCTTC. Residues: CASSTGDYGYTF.

The chain is built from TRBV15 and TRBJ1-2; D is unclear. Per the germline V gene, CDR1 is LNHNV and CDR2 is YYDKDF (reference sequence). Trimming took off 0 bases at V and 8 bases at J, with 10 bases between the two ends. This CDR3 spans 13 amino acids. The CDR3 loop reads CATSRDLGWGYTF. DNA of the CDR3: TGTGCCACCAGCAGAGATCTAGGGTGGGGCTACACCTTC.

The chain recombines TRBV30 with TRBJ2-2; TRBD2 aligns across 8 bases. CDR1 is GTSNPN, CDR2 SVGIG, per germline (reference sequence). CDR3 length: 14 residues. Trimming took 0 bases from V and 5 from J; bases not matched to a gene: 2. Written as DNA, the CDR3 is TGTGCCTGGAGTGTGACTAGCGAGACCGGGGAGCTGTTTTTT. Its translation: CAWSVTSETGELFF.

This clone was found once. This rearrangement joins TRBV6-4 to TRBJ2-1; TRBD2 matches 12 bases. The V and J ends lost 0 bases and 9 bases, in that order; junction bases with no gene match: 6. CDR3 size: 16 residues. Germline V CDR1 and CDR2: MRHNA, SNTAGT. In DNA form, the CDR3 reads TGTGCCAGCAGTGACTCAGCTAGCGGGGGGGCTGGTGAGCAGTTCTTC. Protein: CASSDSASGGAGEQFF.

V gene TRBV30 combines with J gene TRBJ2-5; D may be TRBD2 (5 bases). Germline V gene sequence: CDR1 GTSNPN, CDR2 SVGIG (reference sequence). Trimming shortened V by 4 bases and J by 5 bases, and 17 bases separated the two germline ends. The CDR3 runs to 14 residues. CDR3 DNA: TGTGCCTGGAATGCCGGGCTCCGAGGGGAGACCCAGTACTTC. Encoded protein: CAWNAGLRGETQYF.

This clone came up a few times. The CDR3 DNA reads TGTGCCAGTAAAGCGGGAGGCACCGGGGAGCTGTTTTTT. Translated, it gives CASKAGGTGELFF. This sequence joins TRBV28 and TRBJ2-2, with 9 bases fitting TRBD2. Per the germline V gene, CDR1 is MDHEN and CDR2 is SYDVKM. V was clipped by 9 bases and J by 4 bases; unmatched bases: 3. The CDR3 loop spans 13 amino acids. The variable domain in full, with the rest retrieved from reference TRBV28 and TRBJ2-2, is DVKVTQSSRYLVKRTGEKVFLECVQDMDHENMFWYRQDPGLGLRLIYFSYDVKMKEKGDIPEGYSVSREKKERFSLILESASTNQTSMYLCASKAGGTGELFFGEGSRLTVL.

This clone was counted between two and nine times. The chain uses TRBV2 and TRBJ2-2, with D perhaps matching TRBD2 (6 bases). This CDR3 comprises 13 residues. Germline assignment: CDR1 SNHLY and CDR2 FYNNEI. Between the trimmed V and J ends, which lost 8 bases and 3 bases, there was a span of 10 bases. The CDR3 DNA is TGTGCCAGCGGATGGGGGGACACCGGGGAGCTGTTTTTT. Protein: CASGWGDTGELFF.

The chain uses TRBV4-2 and TRBJ1-2; 7 bases agree with TRBD1. This CDR3 is built from 13 residues. V lost 5 bases, J lost 6 bases, and 6 bases stayed unmatched. Germline-derived CDR1 and CDR2 are LGHNA and YNFKEQ. The CDR3: CASSVGQLDGYTF. The CDR3 nucleotides read TGTGCCAGCAGCGTGGGACAGCTGGATGGCTACACCTTC.

The V call is TRBV7-3, the J call TRBJ1-2; possible D gene TRBD1, 6 bases. CDR1 is SGHTA and CDR2 is FQGTGA in the germline V gene. The length of the CDR3 is 13 residues. V was pared by 3 bases and J by 7 bases, with 12 bases between. CDR3 nucleotide sequence: TGTGCCAGCAGCTTCGGGCAGGGGAGTGGCTACACCTTC. The encoded protein is CASSFGQGSGYTF.

V is TRBV30 and J is TRBJ2-1; TRBD2 matches at 11 bases. V was pared by 1 base and J by 6 bases, with 8 bases of the junction left unmatched. Germline loops: CDR1 GTSNPN, CDR2 SVGIG (reference sequence). The length of the CDR3 is 16 residues. CDR3 sequence (DNA): TGTGCCTGGAGTGGAAAAATAGCGGGGGGGCTCAATGAGCAGTTCTTC. It is translated as CAWSGKIAGGLNEQFF.

The chain has TRBV29-1 and TRBJ2-3; 9 nucleotides line up with TRBD2. From germline, CDR1 is SQVTM and CDR2 ANQGSEA. This CDR3 has 14 residues. The V and J ends lost 6 bases and 4 bases, in that order; junction bases with no gene match: 8. In DNA, the CDR3 is TGCAGCGTGTTAGCGGGGGTTAGGGCAGATACGCAGTATTTT. Residues: CSVLAGVRADTQYF.

The V and J genes are TRBV18 and TRBJ2-3, with D possibly matching TRBD2 (5 bases). This CDR3 contains 13 residues. Germline loops: CDR1 KGHSH, CDR2 LQKENI. V was clipped by 3 bases and J by 5 bases, with 9 bases between them. CDR3 coding DNA: TGTGCCAGCTCACCCGGGATTCAAGATACGCAGTATTTT. Amino acid sequence: CASSPGIQDTQYF.

This clone was observed a handful of times. V usage is TRBV2 and J usage is TRBJ2-7, with D possibly TRBD1 on 5 matching bases. Trimming took 4 bases from V and 2 from J, leaving 6 bases between them. There are 12 residues in the CDR3. Per the germline V gene, CDR1 is SNHLY and CDR2 is FYNNEI. In DNA form, the CDR3 reads TGTGCCAGCAGTGCAGGGCCCTACGAGCAGTACTTC. It translates to CASSAGPYEQYF.

This clone was picked up a small number of times. The CDR3 protein is CASSSRTGELFF. The CDR3 DNA is TGTGCCAGCAGCTCCCGGACAGGGGAACTGTTTTTT. The genes are TRBV7-8 and TRBJ1-4, with 9 bases lining up with TRBD1. Trimming took 4 bases from V and 12 from J; bases not matched to a gene: 3. Germline loops: CDR1 SGHVS, CDR2 FQNEAQ. This CDR3 is built from 12 residues.

The chain is built from TRBV11-2 and TRBJ2-6; D is unresolved. Germline V gene lookup returns CDR1 SGHAT and CDR2 FQNNGV. Trimming took 2 bases from V and 0 from J, leaving 8 bases between them. The CDR3 totals 16 residues. CDR3 DNA sequence: TGTGCCAGCAGCTTATCTCCCGACTCTGGGGCCAACGTCCTGACTTTC. Its translation: CASSLSPDSGANVLTF. Combining the CDR3 with reference TRBV11-2 and TRBJ2-6 gives the whole variable domain EAGVAQSPRYKIIEKRQSVAFWCNPISGHATLYWYQQILGQGPKLLIQFQNNGVVDDSQLPKDRFSAERLKGVDSTLKIQPAKLEDSAVYLCASSLSPDSGANVLTFGAGSRLTVL.

In nucleotides, the CDR3 is TGCGCCAGCAGCTCCCTACAGGGAGGGGACACTGAAGCTTTCTTT. Translated, it gives CASSSLQGGDTEAFF. The chain is built from TRBV5-1 and TRBJ1-1, with a weak D call TRBD1 (6 bases). The CDR3 consists of 15 residues. Germline V gene lookup returns CDR1 SGHRS and CDR2 YFSETQ. The ends were cut back, 3 bases at V and 3 bases at J, with 15 bases in the middle. The full variable domain, with the rest looked up from reference TRBV5-1 and TRBJ1-1, is KAGVTQTPRYLIKTRGQQVTLSCSPISGHRSVSWYQQTPGQGLQFLFEYFSETQRNKGNFPGRFSGRQFSNSRSEMNVSTLELGDSALYLCASSSLQGGDTEAFFGQGTRLTVV.

The rearrangement links TRBV23-1 to TRBJ2-7, with TRBD2 identical over 8 bases. TRBV23-1 is marked as an open reading frame, function uncertain. The CDR3 is made up of 13 amino acids. Unmatched junction bases numbered 7, after V lost 9 bases and J lost 3 bases. CDR3 in DNA: TGCGCCAGACGGGGGGGCCGAAACTACGAGCAGTACTTC. It is translated as CARRGGRNYEQYF.

The V call is TRBV13, the J call TRBJ2-3; D is ambiguous. Germline loops: CDR1 PRHDT, CDR2 FYEKMQ (reference sequence). With 4 bases removed from V and 2 bases from J, the gap between germline ends came to 7 bases. This CDR3 has 13 residues. The CDR3 nucleotides read TGTGCCAGCAGCTCCCCCTACACAGATACGCAGTATTTT. Amino acids: CASSSPYTDTQYF.

V usage is TRBV2 and J usage is TRBJ1-1, with D perhaps matching TRBD1 (5 bases). CDR1 is SNHLY and CDR2 is FYNNEI in the germline V gene. The CDR3 loop spans 14 amino acids. Trimming shortened V by 6 bases and J by 1 base, and 12 bases separated the two germline ends. The CDR3 loop reads CASRGDHPNTEAFF. CDR3 sequence (DNA): TGTGCCAGCAGGGGGGACCACCCGAACACTGAAGCTTTCTTT. The variable domain in full, with the rest retrieved from reference TRBV2 and TRBJ1-1, is EPEVTQTPSHQVTQMGQEVILRCVPISNHLYFYWYRQILGQKVEFLVSFYNNEISEKSEIFDDQFSVERPDGSNFTLKIRSTKLEDSAMYFCASRGDHPNTEAFFGQGTRLTVV.

V and J are TRBV18 and TRBJ1-1, with TRBD1 identical over 8 bases. This CDR3 spans 14 amino acids. In germline, CDR1 is KGHSH, CDR2 LQKENI. The J segment lost 11 bases and the V segment lost 3 bases, leaving 11 bases of the junction unmatched. DNA of the CDR3: TGTGCCAGCTCACCCAGATCGGACAGGGATCGGGCTTTCTTT. Its protein product is CASSPRSDRDRAFF.

A few counts support this clone. The chain combines TRBV5-1 with TRBJ2-7, with D maybe TRBD1 (6 bases). Trimming stripped 0 bases from V and 7 bases from J, with 17 bases between. The CDR3 consists of 15 residues. Germline assignment: CDR1 SGHRS and CDR2 YFSETQ. The CDR3 nucleotides are TGCGCCAGCAGCTTGGCCCAGGGGAACTCGGGAGAGCAGTACTTC. Its protein is CASSLAQGNSGEQYF.